The source of this T cell receptor beta chain is a study of blood T cell repertoires in COVID-19. For the study at large: T cells, B-cell-depleted T cells, or PBMCs supplied cDNA or gDNA.

Followed longitudinally, the Seattle patients had been enrolled during active infection. As processed by the authors: Researchers report that nucleated cell counts were estimated from reference gene primer amplification. Assay: immunoSEQ multiplex PCR; the TCRdb copy retains only in-frame clones and omits some. That table is the source of V, J and clone size, and D and trimming were worked out from the DNA. There are around 250,000 clones in the sample; more than 70% occur only once, and approximately 5% lies in the top ten. This clone appeared a single time. The TCR sequence derives from a woman of 80 years or more with COVID-19, enrolled during active disease. Sample: peripheral blood.

CDR3 amino acids: CSVLRDRQAPNYGYTF. The CDR3 DNA follows: TGCAGCGTGCTTCGGGACAGGCAAGCCCCGAACTATGGCTACACCTTC. The chain joins TRBV29-1 to TRBJ1-2, with 8 bases matching TRBD1. The CDR3 covers 16 residues. Unmatched junction bases numbered 14, after V lost 6 bases and J lost 2 bases. Looked up from germline, CDR1 is SQVTM and CDR2 is ANQGSEA.